Below, 3 T cell receptor beta chains from the same sample are listed, as sequenced in a study of cytomegalovirus exposure and HLA in healthy donors. With 60 Vbeta and 13 Jbeta primers, the PCR was carried out. TCRdb's table, derived via immunoSEQ multiplex PCR, lists solely in-frame clones and lacks some. The profile shows about 120,000 clones, roughly three fifths of them singletons. The sample comprised PBMCs. These receptors were obtained from a woman aged 40 to 55 in good health and CMV-seropositive.

CDR3 DNA sequence: TGTGCCTGGAGCCCCCAGGCGACAGGGCGTCAGGGCGAGCAGTACTTC. Translation gives CAWSPQATGRQGEQYF. The genes are TRBV30 and TRBJ2-7; 7 bases fit TRBD1. The CDR3 covers 16 residues. The V segment lost 3 bases and the J segment 6 bases; nucleotides outside the gene matches: 17. Per germline, CDR1 GTSNPN and CDR2 SVGIG (reference sequence).

V usage is TRBV29-1 and J usage is TRBJ1-1, with 11 bases matching TRBD1. There are 15 residues in the CDR3. The V and J ends lost 8 bases and 0 bases, in that order; junction bases with no gene match: 8. The germline CDR1 and CDR2 sequences are SQVTM and ANQGSEA. The CDR3 here is CSSRTGGLMNTEAFF. DNA for the CDR3: TGCAGCTCACGGACAGGGGGCCTCATGAACACTGAAGCTTTCTTT.

This clone appeared a few times. The rearrangement uses TRBV15 and TRBJ1-4; 7 nucleotides line up with TRBD1. The V gene end was trimmed by 2 bases and the J gene end by 4 bases; junction bases not matched to a gene: 7. CDR1 is LNHNV, CDR2 YYDKDF, per germline (reference sequence). The CDR3 sequence is 16 residues long. The CDR3 is CATSRSRDSLNEKLFF. CDR3 nucleotide sequence: TGTGCCACCAGCAGATCCCGGGACAGTCTTAATGAAAAACTGTTTTTT.